These 15 T cell receptor beta chains share one sample of origin, sequenced in a study of cytomegalovirus exposure and HLA in healthy donors. It was with 60 Vbeta and 13 Jbeta primers that the PCR ran. The protocol was immunoSEQ multiplex PCR, while the TCRdb copy is restricted to in-frame clones and leaves out a portion. Of roughly 100,000 clones listed, 69% are singletons. Sequencing was performed on PBMCs. Receptors originate from a man younger than 40 in good health and CMV-seronegative.

The rearrangement joins TRBV4-3 to TRBJ1-1; 8 nucleotides agree with TRBD1. Germline CDR1 is LGHNA and CDR2 is YSLEER. This CDR3 is built from 15 residues. Trimming took 6 bases from V and 4 from J; bases not matched to a gene: 10. CDR3 region: CASSHVSGGFTEAFF. In DNA form, the CDR3 reads TGCGCCAGCAGTCACGTGTCAGGGGGCTTCACTGAAGCTTTCTTT.

This chain uses TRBV30 with TRBJ2-5; D perhaps matches TRBD2 (6 bases). V lost 4 bases and J lost 9, with 27 bases in between. CDR1 is GTSNPN, CDR2 SVGIG, per germline (reference sequence). The CDR3 consists of 16 residues. CDR3 residues: CAWTWPSGDSRRAQYF. The CDR3 nucleotides read TGTGCCTGGACTTGGCCGTCGGGGGATTCCCGCCGGGCCCAGTACTTC.

The J gene is TRBJ1-2, the V gene TRBV6-1; 8 nucleotides align to TRBD1. The CDR3 contains 14 residues. V lost 6 bases to trimming and J lost 9 bases; unmatched junction nucleotides: 12. Germline V CDR1 and CDR2: MNHNS, SASEGT. CDR3 DNA sequence: TGTGCCAGCAGGGAAACCGGACAGGGCGGGCGCTACACCTTC. It yields the protein CASRETGQGGRYTF.

Only a few counts were recorded for this clone. The chain has TRBV5-6 and TRBJ2-4, with TRBD1 matching 8 bases. Germline assignment: CDR1 SGHDT and CDR2 YYEEEE. V trimming: 0 bases; J trimming: 16 bases; junction bases outside the gene matches: 12. There are 14 residues in the CDR3. The CDR3 DNA reads TGTGCCAGCAGCTTGGAGGGACAGGATCCGGGTTTTTACTTC. Residues: CASSLEGQDPGFYF.

In regard to this clone: A junction end diverges from the germline sequence, so it may reflect a read error. The rearrangement joins TRBV7-9 to TRBJ1-1, with a weak D call TRBD1 (6 bases). CDR3 length: 16 amino acids. Germline V lookup: CDR1 SEHNR, CDR2 FQNEAQ (reference sequence). The CDR3 DNA reads TGTTCCAGCAGCTTAGGGGGGGGCAGTCCGAACACTGAAGCTTTCTTT. Its translation is CSSSLGGGSPNTEAFF.

V usage is TRBV5-1 and J usage is TRBJ2-1, with TRBD2 matching over 9 bases. Germline assignment: CDR1 SGHRS and CDR2 YFSETQ. V lost 0 bases, J lost 7 bases, and 8 bases stayed unmatched. This CDR3 has 16 amino acids. CDR3 loop: CASSLAGGRAGNEQFF. The CDR3 DNA sequence: TGCGCCAGCAGCTTGGCCGGCGGGAGGGCTGGTAATGAGCAGTTCTTC. The variable domain in full, with the rest retrieved from reference TRBV5-1 and TRBJ2-1, is KAGVTQTPRYLIKTRGQQVTLSCSPISGHRSVSWYQQTPGQGLQFLFEYFSETQRNKGNFPGRFSGRQFSNSRSEMNVSTLELGDSALYLCASSLAGGRAGNEQFFGPGTRLTVL.

The chain is built from TRBV6-1 and TRBJ1-1; D gene uncertain. This CDR3 has 12 amino acids. CDR1 is MNHNS and CDR2 is SASEGT in the germline V gene. Trimming cost V 7 bases and J 1 base, with 7 bases left between them. The CDR3 spells CASIAGNTEAFF. The CDR3 DNA is TGTGCCAGCATAGCCGGGAACACTGAAGCTTTCTTT.

The chain recombines TRBV7-2 with TRBJ2-5, with 11 bases identical to TRBD2. V shed 5 bases and J 5 bases; nucleotides not matched to a gene: 19. The CDR3 spans 19 residues. Germline-derived CDR1 and CDR2 are SGHTA and FQGNSA. The CDR3 nucleotides read TGTGCCAGCAGCCAGCGGGGCCATAGCGGGAGGGCCCGGGAGGAGACCCAGTACTTC. It yields the protein CASSQRGHSGRAREETQYF.

The V gene is TRBV7-9, the J gene TRBJ2-6, with unresolved D. Germline assignment: CDR1 SEHNR and CDR2 FQNEAQ (reference sequence). CDR3 length equals 16 residues. Trimming pared 1 base from V and 4 bases from J, leaving 11 bases between. CDR3 coding DNA: TGTGCCAGCAGCTTAGTCACACCGATCGGGGCCAACGTCCTGACTTTC. Translation: CASSLVTPIGANVLTF.

This clone was counted only a few times. The chain combines TRBV4-3 with TRBJ2-1; 12 bases match TRBD2. CDR1 LGHNA and CDR2 YSLEER come from the germline V gene. V shed 4 bases and J 1 base; nucleotides not matched to a gene: 11. CDR3 length equals 19 residues. The CDR3 reads CASSPEGTSGPTSYNEQFF. The CDR3 nucleotides read TGCGCCAGCAGCCCCGAAGGGACTAGCGGGCCAACTTCCTACAATGAGCAGTTCTTC.

The chain employs TRBV5-1 and TRBJ2-5; 8 positions agree with TRBD2. The V gene end was trimmed by 0 bases and the J gene end by 2 bases; junction bases not matched to a gene: 6. The CDR3 spans 16 residues. The germline CDR1 and CDR2 sequences are SGHRS and YFSETQ. The CDR3 DNA sequence: TGCGCCAGCAGCTTGGCCTCGGCTAGCGGGCAAGAGACCCAGTACTTC. Encoded protein: CASSLASASGQETQYF. Drawing the rest from reference TRBV5-1 and TRBJ2-5, the complete variable domain is KAGVTQTPRYLIKTRGQQVTLSCSPISGHRSVSWYQQTPGQGLQFLFEYFSETQRNKGNFPGRFSGRQFSNSRSEMNVSTLELGDSALYLCASSLASASGQETQYFGPGTRLLVL.

The chain combines TRBV10-3 with TRBJ2-1; 7 bases line up with TRBD2. V shed 2 bases and J 7 bases; nucleotides not matched to a gene: 11. Germline CDR1 reads ENHRY; CDR2 reads SYGVKD. The CDR3 length is 16 residues. This CDR3 is CAISEGREGMGNEQFF. The CDR3 bases are TGTGCCATCAGTGAGGGCAGGGAGGGCATGGGGAATGAGCAGTTCTTC.

V is TRBV4-2 and J is TRBJ1-2; possibly TRBD1 for D (5 bases). Germline V gene sequence: CDR1 LGHNA, CDR2 YNFKEQ. V was trimmed by 1 base and J by 5 bases, leaving 5 bases between them. The CDR3 length is 12 residues. As DNA, the CDR3 is TGTGCCAGCAGCCAAGGACAGTATGGCTACACCTTC. It codes for CASSQGQYGYTF.

This rearrangement joins TRBV4-1 to TRBJ1-2; a weak D match, TRBD1 (5 bases). This CDR3 contains 16 residues. V lost 5 bases and J 2 bases, leaving 18 bases between the germline ends. Germline values: CDR1 MGHRA, CDR2 YSYEKL. CDR3 DNA: TGCGCCAGCAGCTTAACTCAGGGCGTACGGAACTATGGCTACACCTTC. Translated, it gives CASSLTQGVRNYGYTF.

The chain has TRBV25-1 and TRBJ1-2; tentative D call: TRBD1 (5 bases). The CDR3 covers 15 residues. Germline CDR1 reads MGHDK; CDR2 reads SYGVNS. Between the trimmed V and J ends, which lost 3 bases and 1 base, there was a span of 12 bases. CDR3 coding DNA: TGTGCCAGCAGTGATCCGGGGGGATTTAACTATGGCTACACCTTC. It encodes CASSDPGGFNYGYTF.